Below, 8 T cell receptor beta chains from the same sample are listed, as sequenced in a study of blood T cell repertoires in COVID-19. Sequencing was performed with immunoSEQ multiplex PCR; in TCRdb, only in-frame clones are kept and a portion is missing. The sample records approximately 390,000 clones, about 86% being singletons. Sequences were obtained from PBMCs or T cells enriched from blood (not recorded which). Source of these receptors: a woman between 45 and 60 years old who had recovered from COVID-19.

The chain combines TRBV6-5 with TRBJ1-6, with 8 bases matching TRBD1. V lost 2 bases, J lost 9 bases, and 9 bases stayed unmatched. Per the germline V gene, CDR1 is MNHEY and CDR2 is SVGAGI. The CDR3 contains 16 residues. CDR3 sequence reads: CASSYGGQANFSPLHF. The DNA of the CDR3 is TGTGCCAGCAGTTACGGGGGACAGGCTAATTTTTCACCCCTCCACTTT.

The chain combines TRBV29-1 with TRBJ1-4; a weak D match, TRBD1 (6 bases). V was clipped by 3 bases and J by 4 bases, with 12 bases between them. This CDR3 is built from 14 residues. Germline CDR1 is SQVTM and CDR2 is ANQGSEA. The CDR3 region has the DNA TGCAGCGTTGATGGGGGGGCCCTTAATGAAAAACTGTTTTTT. Its protein is CSVDGGALNEKLFF.

A word on this clone: The same CDR3 arises from other DNA sequences in this sample as well. The rearrangement links TRBV5-4 to TRBJ2-3; tentative D call: TRBD2 (5 bases). The CDR3 is made up of 13 amino acids. CDR1 SGHNT and CDR2 YYREEE come from the germline V gene (reference sequence). Trimming took off 0 bases at V and 3 bases at J, with 5 bases between the two ends. The CDR3 loop reads CASSLGGTDTQYF. The CDR3 DNA is TGTGCCAGCAGCTTGGGAGGGACAGATACGCAGTATTTT.

DNA for the CDR3: TGTGCCAGCAGTGAAGTCGACGGAGCCTATGGCTACACCTTC. Protein product: CASSEVDGAYGYTF. The rearrangement links TRBV6-1 to TRBJ1-2; no reliable D call. This CDR3 has 14 residues. The germline gives CDR1 MNHNS, CDR2 SASEGT. The V gene lost 1 base and the J gene lost 4 bases, with 10 bases spanning the gap.

The CDR3 loop is CASSEFRGIGNTIYF. CDR3 bases: TGTGCCAGCAGTGAATTTCGGGGTATAGGAAACACCATATATTTT. The J gene is TRBJ1-3, the V gene TRBV25-1; D uncertain. Germline loops: CDR1 MGHDK, CDR2 SYGVNS. Trimming removed 1 base at V and 4 bases at J, with 11 bases between. The CDR3 is 15 amino acids. Based on the CDR3 plus reference TRBV25-1 and TRBJ1-3, the full variable domain is EADIYQTPRYLVIGTGKKITLECSQTMGHDKMYWYQQDPGMELHLIHYSYGVNSTEKGDLSSESTVSRIRTEHFPLTLESARPSHTSQYLCASSEFRGIGNTIYFGEGSWLTVV.

The V gene is TRBV5-1, the J gene TRBJ1-2, with D hard to call. This CDR3 has 15 residues. V was clipped by 3 bases and J by 8 bases, with 20 bases between them. Germline CDR1 is SGHRS and CDR2 is YFSETQ. This chain's CDR3 is CASSWSGVLQEGYTF. The DNA for the CDR3 is TGCGCCAGCAGCTGGAGCGGGGTTTTGCAAGAGGGCTACACCTTC.

This chain connects TRBV7-2 to TRBJ2-2, with a possible D match to TRBD2 (6 bases). Trimming took 7 bases from V and 4 from J, leaving 16 bases between them. Per the germline V gene, CDR1 is SGHTA and CDR2 is FQGNSA. The CDR3 covers 15 residues. CDR3 residues: CASTLGGAFTGELFF. CDR3 nucleotides: TGTGCCAGCACCCTAGGCGGGGCTTTCACCGGGGAGCTGTTTTTT. Variable domain in full (rest from reference TRBV7-2 and TRBJ2-2): GAGVSQSPSNKVTEKGKDVELRCDPISGHTALYWYRQSLGQGLEFLIYFQGNSAPDKSGLPSDRFSAERTGGSVSTLTIQRTQQEDSAVYLCASTLGGAFTGELFFGEGSRLTVL.

The V and J genes are TRBV12-3 or TRBV12-4 and TRBJ1-2, with unresolved D. V lost 7 bases to trimming and J lost 4 bases, with 13 bases between them. This CDR3 comprises 13 residues. In nucleotides, the CDR3 is TGTGCCAGCACAAGGAGAGTCCCCTATGGCTACACCTTC. Its protein product is CASTRRVPYGYTF.